This TCR beta chain was retrieved from a study of cytomegalovirus exposure and HLA in healthy donors. The ends lost 2 bases at V and 11 bases at J; junction bases unmatched: 6. Germline values: CDR1 SGHDT, CDR2 YYEEEE. CDR3 size: 12 residues. As for this clone: Its antigen is not known.

A multiplex PCR was run with 60 Vbeta primers and 13 Jbeta primers. Produced via immunoSEQ multiplex PCR; TCRdb's table is partial and in-frame only. This sample has 150,000 to 200,000 clones; around three quarters occur once, and the top ten carry under 7.5%. Overall study findings and caveats: Serostatus for CMV was the only available immune exposure information. A later analysis reportedly identified an Asian-associated ancestry cluster as carrying fewer N-insertions than the approximately 710-donor mean. Among CMV-associated TCR beta chains, most appeared HLA-restricted in a later analysis.

The TCR was taken from a man in his forties in good health and CMV-seronegative. The sequencing sample was made of PBMCs. The chain joins TRBV5-6 to TRBJ1-1; 7 bases fit TRBD1. The CDR3 DNA sequence: TGTGCCAGCAGCTTAAAAACAGGGGCCGCTTTCTTT. It is translated as CASSLKTGAAFF. Full variable domain (outside the CDR3, taken from reference TRBV5-6 and TRBJ1-1): DAGVTQSPTHLIKTRGQQVTLRCSPKSGHDTVSWYQQALGQGPQFIFQYYEEEERQRGNFPDRFSGHQFPNYSSELNVNALLLGDSALYLCASSLKTGAAFFGQGTRLTVV.